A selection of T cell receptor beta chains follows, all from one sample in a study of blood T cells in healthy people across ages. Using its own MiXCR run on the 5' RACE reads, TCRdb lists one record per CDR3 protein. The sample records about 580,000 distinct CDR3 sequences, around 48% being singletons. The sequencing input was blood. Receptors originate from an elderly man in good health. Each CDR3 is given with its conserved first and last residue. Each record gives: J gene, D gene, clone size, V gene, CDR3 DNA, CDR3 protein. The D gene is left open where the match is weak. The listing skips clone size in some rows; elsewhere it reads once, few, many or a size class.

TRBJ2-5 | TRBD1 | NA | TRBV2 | TGTGCCAGCATGAGAACGGGACAGGGGTTAGAGACCCAGTACTTC | CASMRTGQGLETQYF
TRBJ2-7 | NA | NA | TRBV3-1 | TGTGCCAGCAGCCAAGGGGCCCCCTTCCAATCCTACGAGCAGTACTTC | CASSQGAPFQSYEQYF
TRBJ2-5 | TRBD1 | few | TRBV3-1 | TGTGCCAGCAGCCACCTGACAGGGCAAGAGACCCAGTACTTC | CASSHLTGQETQYF
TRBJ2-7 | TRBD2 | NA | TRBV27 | TGTGCCAGGAGTTTCACTAGCGGGAGATCCGAGCAGTACTTC | CARSFTSGRSEQYF
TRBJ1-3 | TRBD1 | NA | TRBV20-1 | TGCAGTGCGACGGACAGGGGAAGAAACACCATATATTTT | CSATDRGRNTIYF
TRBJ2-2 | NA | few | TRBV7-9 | TGTGCCAGCAGCTCGAGGATGAACACCGGGGAGCTGTTTTTT | CASSSRMNTGELFF
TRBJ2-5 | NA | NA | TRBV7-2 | TGTGCCAGCAGCTTAGCAGGGCCGGTGCGGGGTGAGACCCAGTACTTC | CASSLAGPVRGETQYF
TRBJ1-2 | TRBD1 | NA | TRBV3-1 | TGTGCCAGCGGACAGGCTTTAAGGGGCTACACCTTC | CASGQALRGYTF
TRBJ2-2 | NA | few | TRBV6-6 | TGTGCCAGCAGTAAACAGGGTACCGGGGAGCTGTTTTTT | CASSKQGTGELFF
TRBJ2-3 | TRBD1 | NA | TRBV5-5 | TGTGCCAGCAGCAGGGACAGGGGGCAACCTAGCACAGATACGCAGTATTTT | CASSRDRGQPSTDTQYF
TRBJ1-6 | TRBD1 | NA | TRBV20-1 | TGCAGTGCTAGAGATACCGGACAGGGGAGCTCCTATAATTCACCCCTCCACTTT | CSARDTGQGSSYNSPLHF
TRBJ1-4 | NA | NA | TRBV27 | TGTGCCAGCAGTTTACCGGACGGGGCAACTAATGAAAAACTGTTTTTT | CASSLPDGATNEKLFF
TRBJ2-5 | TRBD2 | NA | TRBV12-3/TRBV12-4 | TGTGCCAGCAAGGCGGGAGGGGGTGAGACCCAGTACTTC | CASKAGGGETQYF
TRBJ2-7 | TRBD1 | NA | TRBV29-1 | TGCAGCGTTGGTACGGGACAGGGTCTCGAGCAGTACTTC | CSVGTGQGLEQYF
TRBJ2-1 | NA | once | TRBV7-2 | TGTGCCAGCAGAAGTAGACAGAGCTACAATGAGCAGTTCTTC | CASRSRQSYNEQFF
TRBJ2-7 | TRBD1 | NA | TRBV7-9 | TGTGCCAGCAGGGACAGGGACACCTACGAGCAGTACTTC | CASRDRDTYEQYF
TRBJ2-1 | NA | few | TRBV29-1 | TGCAGCGGTACGAGGGGGGGTGAGCAGTTCTTC | CSGTRGGEQFF
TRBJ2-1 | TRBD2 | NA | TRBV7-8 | TGTGCCAGCAGCACTAGCGGGGCGGGAGGAGCGTACAATGAGCAGTTCTTC | CASSTSGAGGAYNEQFF
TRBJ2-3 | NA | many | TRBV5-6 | TGTGCCAGCAGCTTGGGTGGGGGTGCAGATACGCAGTATTTT | CASSLGGGADTQYF
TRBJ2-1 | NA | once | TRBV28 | TGTGCCAGCAGTCCTACGGGGGGCAGGGGGCCTCGAGGTGAGCAGTTCTTC | CASSPTGGRGPRGEQFF
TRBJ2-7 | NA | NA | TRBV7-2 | TGTGCCAGCAGCGCTAAAGGGCAGGGTTTCGACGAGCAGTACTTC | CASSAKGQGFDEQYF
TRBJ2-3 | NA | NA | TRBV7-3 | TGTGCCAGCAGCTTAGGGCGGGGCCTTAGCACAGATACGCAGTATTTT | CASSLGRGLSTDTQYF
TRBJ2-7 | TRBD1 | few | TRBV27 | TGTGCCAGCAGTACACACGGACAGGGGGCGGGTGAGCAGTACTTC | CASSTHGQGAGEQYF
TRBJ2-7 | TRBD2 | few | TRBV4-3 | TGCGCCAGCAGCCCGGATTTCGGGGGGGGATCCTACGAGCAGTACTTC | CASSPDFGGGSYEQYF
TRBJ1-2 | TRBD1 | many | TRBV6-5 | TGTGCCAGCAGGAGACCGGGACAGGGGAACTATGGCTACACCTTC | CASRRPGQGNYGYTF
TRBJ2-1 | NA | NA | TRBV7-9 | TGTGCCAGCAGCTTAGGGTCGACCAGAGGGTCGTACGAGCAGTTCTTC | CASSLGSTRGSYEQFF
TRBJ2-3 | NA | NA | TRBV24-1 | TGTGCCACCAGTGCCCCTCCGACAGATACGCAGTATTTT | CATSAPPTDTQYF
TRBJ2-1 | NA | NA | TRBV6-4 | TGTGCCAGCAGCCCTTTAGAGAACAGTGAGCAGTTCTTC | CASSPLENSEQFF
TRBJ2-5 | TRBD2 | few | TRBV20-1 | TGCAGTGCCGGTAGCGGGAGTTACAGAGAGACCCAGTACTTC | CSAGSGSYRETQYF
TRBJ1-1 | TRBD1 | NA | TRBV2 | TGTGCCAGCAGTGCCCTCGACAGGGGTGGGGGTGAAGCTTTCTTT | CASSALDRGGGEAFF
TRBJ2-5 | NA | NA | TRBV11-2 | TGTGCCAGCAGCCAGCGGGCCCGAGGTGGACAAGAGACCCAGTACTTC | CASSQRARGGQETQYF
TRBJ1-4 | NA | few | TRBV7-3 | TGTGCCAGCAGCTTAACGGGAGTCAACAACCGTAATGAAAAACTGTTTTTT | CASSLTGVNNRNEKLFF
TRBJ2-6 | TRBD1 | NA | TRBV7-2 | TGTGCCAGCAGCTCGTTAGGGACAGGGCTTTCTGGGGCCAACGTCCTGACTTTC | CASSSLGTGLSGANVLTF
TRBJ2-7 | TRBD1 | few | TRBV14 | TGTGCCAGCAGCCAAGTACAGGGGCAATTAACCTACGAGCAGTACTTC | CASSQVQGQLTYEQYF
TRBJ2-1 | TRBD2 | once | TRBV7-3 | TGTGCCAGCAGCTTAAAACTAGCGGGTCACAGTGAGCAGTTCTTC | CASSLKLAGHSEQFF
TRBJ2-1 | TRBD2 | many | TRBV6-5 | TGTGCCAGCAGTTACTCGATGCTAGCGGGGTACAATGAGCAGTTCTTC | CASSYSMLAGYNEQFF
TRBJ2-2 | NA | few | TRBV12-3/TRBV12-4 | TGTGCCAGCAGTTTAGGACAAACCCCCACCGGGGAGCTGTTTTTT | CASSLGQTPTGELFF
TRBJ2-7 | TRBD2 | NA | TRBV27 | TGTGCCAGCACAAAAGTAGCGGGAGGGCCCTACGAGCAGTACTTC | CASTKVAGGPYEQYF
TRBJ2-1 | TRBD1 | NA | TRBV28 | TGTGCCAGCAGTTCCCCCGGTCTCGGGACAGGGGACAATGAGCAGTTCTTC | CASSSPGLGTGDNEQFF